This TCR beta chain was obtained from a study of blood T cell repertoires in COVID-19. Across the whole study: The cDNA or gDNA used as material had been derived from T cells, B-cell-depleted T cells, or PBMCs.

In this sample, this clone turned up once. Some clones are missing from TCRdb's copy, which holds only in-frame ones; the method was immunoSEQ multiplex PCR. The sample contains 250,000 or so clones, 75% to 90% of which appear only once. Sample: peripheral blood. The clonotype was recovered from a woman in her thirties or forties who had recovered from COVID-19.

CDR3 DNA sequence: TGCGCCAGCAGCCCCTCGGGACAGTCCCAAGAGACCCAGTACTTC. It is translated as CASSPSGQSQETQYF. The J gene is TRBJ2-5, the V gene TRBV5-1, with TRBD1 identical over 7 bases. The CDR3 has 15 amino acids. J was trimmed by 1 base and V by 4 bases; bases with no gene match: 7. In germline, CDR1 is SGHRS, CDR2 YFSETQ. The complete variable domain, with remaining parts taken from reference TRBV5-1 and TRBJ2-5, reads KAGVTQTPRYLIKTRGQQVTLSCSPISGHRSVSWYQQTPGQGLQFLFEYFSETQRNKGNFPGRFSGRQFSNSRSEMNVSTLELGDSALYLCASSPSGQSQETQYFGPGTRLLVL.